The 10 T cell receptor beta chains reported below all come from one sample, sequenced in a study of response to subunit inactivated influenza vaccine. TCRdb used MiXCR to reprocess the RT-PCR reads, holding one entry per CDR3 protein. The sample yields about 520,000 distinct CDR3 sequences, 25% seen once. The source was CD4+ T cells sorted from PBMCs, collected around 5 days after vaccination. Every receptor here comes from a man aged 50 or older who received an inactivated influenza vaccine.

CDR3 nucleotide sequence: TGCGCCAGCAGCAGTTTCGGCGGGCGTACCGACACCGGGGAGCTGTTTTTT. Its translation is CASSSFGGRTDTGELFF. The gene calls are TRBV5-1 and TRBJ2-2; possible D gene TRBD2, 5 bases. Germline V gene sequence: CDR1 SGHRS, CDR2 YFSETQ. Trimming left V 4 bases short and J 3 bases short, with 19 bases between. CDR3 length equals 17 residues.

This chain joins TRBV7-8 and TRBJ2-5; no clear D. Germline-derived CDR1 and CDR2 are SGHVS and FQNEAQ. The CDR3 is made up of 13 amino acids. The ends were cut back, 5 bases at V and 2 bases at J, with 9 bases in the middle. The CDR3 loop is CASSASLQETQYF. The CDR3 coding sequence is TGTGCCAGCAGCGCGTCCCTTCAAGAGACCCAGTACTTC.

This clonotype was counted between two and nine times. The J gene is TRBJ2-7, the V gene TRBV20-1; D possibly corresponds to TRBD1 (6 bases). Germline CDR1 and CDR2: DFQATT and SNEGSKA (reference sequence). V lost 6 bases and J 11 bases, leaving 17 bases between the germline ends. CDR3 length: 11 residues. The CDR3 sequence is CSAKTGNREYF. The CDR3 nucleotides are TGCAGTGCAAAAACAGGGAACAGGGAGTACTTC.

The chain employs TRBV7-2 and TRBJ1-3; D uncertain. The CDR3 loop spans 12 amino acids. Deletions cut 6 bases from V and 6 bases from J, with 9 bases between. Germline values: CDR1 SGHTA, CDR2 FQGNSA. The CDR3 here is CASSNWENTIYF. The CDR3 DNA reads TGTGCCAGCAGTAATTGGGAAAACACCATATATTTT.

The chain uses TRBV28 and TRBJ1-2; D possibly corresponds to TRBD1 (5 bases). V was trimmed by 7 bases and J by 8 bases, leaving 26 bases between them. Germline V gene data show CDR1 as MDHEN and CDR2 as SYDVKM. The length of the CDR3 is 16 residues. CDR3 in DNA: TGTGCCAGCATCTCCGGGACGGGGGGTATTGCGAAAGGCTACACCTTC. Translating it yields CASISGTGGIAKGYTF.

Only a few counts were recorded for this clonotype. The CDR3 DNA sequence: TGTGCCAGCAGTCGGACTAGCGGGGGCTCCTACAATGAGCAGTTCTTC. Translated: CASSRTSGGSYNEQFF. The rearrangement joins TRBV6-1 to TRBJ2-1, with TRBD2 identical over 13 bases. J gave up 0 bases and V 5 bases, and 1 base lay outside the gene matches. There are 16 residues in the CDR3. Germline loops: CDR1 MNHNS, CDR2 SASEGT.

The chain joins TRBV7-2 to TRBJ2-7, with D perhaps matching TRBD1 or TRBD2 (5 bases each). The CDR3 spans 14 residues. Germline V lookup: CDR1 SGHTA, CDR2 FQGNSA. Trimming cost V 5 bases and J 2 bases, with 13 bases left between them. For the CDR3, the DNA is TGTGCCAGCAGCGATGGGACGGTCACCTACGAGCAGTACTTC. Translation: CASSDGTVTYEQYF.

In DNA, the CDR3 is TGTGCCAGCACCCAGATCAGGGGGCTTTCACCCCTCCACTTT. Translating gives CASTQIRGLSPLHF. V and J are TRBV7-2 and TRBJ1-6; the match to TRBD1 covers 8 bases. Trimming cost V 7 bases and J 9 bases; bases outside gene matches: 8. Germline-derived CDR1 and CDR2 are SGHTA and FQGNSA. The CDR3 runs 14 residues.

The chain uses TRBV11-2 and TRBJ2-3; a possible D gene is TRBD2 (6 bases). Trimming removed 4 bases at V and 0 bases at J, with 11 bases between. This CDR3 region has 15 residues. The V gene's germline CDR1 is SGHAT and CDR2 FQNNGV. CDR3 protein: CASSSVRGSTDTQYF. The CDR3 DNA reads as TGTGCCAGCAGCTCCGTCCGGGGGAGCACAGATACGCAGTATTTT.

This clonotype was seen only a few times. The DNA of the CDR3 is TGTGCCAGCAGCCCCGGGATTATCCTAGCGGGAGGAGAGCAGTTCTTC. Its translation is CASSPGIILAGGEQFF. The genes are TRBV14 and TRBJ2-1; 11 positions agree with TRBD2. This CDR3 spans 16 amino acids. CDR1 and CDR2 (germline): SGHDN, FVKESK. V was pared by 4 bases and J by 10 bases, with 12 bases of the junction left unmatched. The full variable domain, in which reference TRBV14 and TRBJ2-1 provide the parts outside the CDR3, is EAGVTQFPSHSVIEKGQTVTLRCDPISGHDNLYWYRRVMGKEIKFLLHFVKESKQDESGMPNNRFLAERTGGTYSTLKVQPAELEDSGVYFCASSPGIILAGGEQFFGPGTRLTVL.